One sample yielded the 11 T cell receptor beta chains listed below, sequenced in a study of T cells in women clearing cervical HPV infection. Profiled with immunoSEQ multiplex PCR; TCRdb holds only in-frame clones, not every one. The table lists under 20,000 clones. The specimen was blood buffy coat. The receptors here all came from a woman between 18 and 75 years old with a cervical HPV16 infection that either progressed to CIN3+ or cleared (not recorded which).

In the case of this clone: From the germline J gene comes the end of the CDR3, since the read stops 3 residues before it. This rearrangement joins TRBV20-1 to TRBJ2-3; TRBD1 matches at 9 bases. CDR3 length equals 14 residues. The germline gives CDR1 DFQATT, CDR2 SNEGSKA (reference sequence). After removal of 3 bases from V and 2 bases from J, the junction contained 3 bases not matched to a gene. The sequenced CDR3 bases are TGCAGTGCTAGGCACAGGGGGCTCACAGATACG. It is translated as CSARHRGLTDT. The entire CDR3 sequence reads CSARHRGLTDTQYF.

In the case of this clone: The DNA ends 3 residues before the CDR3 does, and the rest of the CDR3 is filled in from the germline J gene. The gene calls are TRBV7-3 and TRBJ2-1; tentatively, D is TRBD2 (6 bases). The V and J ends lost 5 bases and 3 bases respectively, with 14 bases between them. Germline V gene data show CDR1 as SGHTA and CDR2 as FQGTGA. The length of the CDR3 is 15 residues. CDR3 region: CASSPTGVGYNEQFF. The sequenced CDR3 bases are TGTGCCAGCAGCCCTACGGGGGTCGGCTACAATGAG.

The CDR3 DNA, read in part, is TGTGCCAGCAGTGAAGTCCGCTATACCTACGAG. Encoded protein: CASSEVRYTYE. The CDR3 in full is CASSEVRYTYEQYF. The rearrangement joins TRBV6-1 to TRBJ2-7; D is ambiguous. The sequenced fragment ends 3 residues before the CDR3 boundary, so the rest is inferred from the germline J gene. CDR1 is MNHNS and CDR2 is SASEGT in the germline V gene. Trimming left V 1 base short and J 2 bases short, with 9 bases between. The length of the CDR3 is 14 residues.

For this clone: The CDR3 end lies 3 residues beyond the end of the read and is filled in from the germline J gene. This chain joins TRBV5-6 and TRBJ1-1; 10 bases line up with TRBD1. The length of the CDR3 is 14 residues. Germline V CDR1 and CDR2: SGHDT, YYEEEE. The sequenced part of the CDR3 DNA is TGTGCCAGCAGCTTACCGGACAGGGGGGGGGAA. Its protein product is CASSLPDRGGE. The whole CDR3 sequence reads CASSLPDRGGEAFF.

As to this clone: The read ends 3 residues early relative to the CDR3; the germline J gene fills the gap. This rearrangement joins TRBV2 to TRBJ2-7; a possible D gene is TRBD2 (6 bases). In germline, CDR1 is SNHLY, CDR2 FYNNEI. Between the trimmed V and J ends, which lost 0 bases and 5 bases, there was a span of 17 bases. The CDR3 is 16 residues long. Incomplete CDR3 DNA: TGTGCCAGCAGTGAAGCTCTGGTTCCGGGGGTGGACGAG. As protein: CASSEALVPGVDE. The complete CDR3 protein is CASSEALVPGVDEQYF. Combining the CDR3 with reference TRBV2 and TRBJ2-7 gives the whole variable domain EPEVTQTPSHQVTQMGQEVILRCVPISNHLYFYWYRQILGQKVEFLVSFYNNEISEKSEIFDDQFSVERPDGSNFTLKIRSTKLEDSAMYFCASSEALVPGVDEQYFGPGTRLTVT.

In the case of this clone: The observed sequence ends 3 residues before the CDR3 terminus, with the missing tail filled in from the germline J gene. The chain is built from TRBV19 and TRBJ1-1; 8 positions match TRBD1. The CDR3 sequence is 13 residues long. Per germline, CDR1 LNHDA and CDR2 SQIVND (reference sequence). V gave up 6 bases and J gave up 4 bases; unmatched junction bases: 4. The part of the CDR3 DNA that was read is TGTGCCAGTAGGACAGGGGTTGGCACTGAA. Its translation: CASRTGVGTE. The full CDR3 reads CASRTGVGTEAFF. The full variable domain, with the rest looked up from reference TRBV19 and TRBJ1-1, is DGGITQSPKYLFRKEGQNVTLSCEQNLNHDAMYWYRQDPGQGLRLIYYSQIVNDFQKGDIAEGYSVSREKKESFPLTVTSAQKNPTAFYLCASRTGVGTEAFFGQGTRLTVV.

As concerns this clone: The read is 3 residues too short to cover the CDR3 end, so that end is filled in from the germline J gene. The rearrangement joins TRBV9 to TRBJ2-3, with TRBD2 identical over 8 bases. Germline CDR1 SGDLS, CDR2 YYNGEE. V lost 3 bases to trimming and J lost 4 bases; unmatched junction nucleotides: 7. This CDR3 region has 15 residues. The CDR3 reads CASSARGGTPDTQYF. CDR3 DNA, as far as it was read: TGTGCCAGCAGCGCCCGGGGGGGGACCCCAGATACG.

About this clone: At one end, the junction sequence differs from germline, possibly due to a read error. The CDR3 end lies 3 residues beyond the end of the read and is filled in from the germline J gene. The J gene is TRBJ1-2, the V gene TRBV4-2, with D possibly being TRBD1 (5 bases). The germline gives CDR1 LGHNA, CDR2 YNFKEQ. This CDR3 region has 16 residues. Partial CDR3 DNA: TGCGCCAGCAGCCAAGAGTCAAGAGACAGCCCTTATGGC. Translating gives CASSQESRDSPYG. The CDR3 in its entirety is CASSQESRDSPYGYTF.

A note on this clone: Read sequence stops 3 residues before the CDR3 end, and the germline J gene provides the missing end. The chain recombines TRBV19 with TRBJ1-5; D gene unclear. The V gene's germline CDR1 is LNHDA and CDR2 SQIVND (reference sequence). V dropped 7 bases and J dropped 0 bases, with 10 bases sitting between them. The CDR3 is 14 amino acids. Incomplete CDR3 DNA: TGTGCCAGTATCAACAGCCATAGCAATCAGCCC. Protein: CASINSHSNQP. Given in full, the CDR3 is CASINSHSNQPQHF.

The part of the CDR3 DNA that was read is TGTGCCAGCAGTGACAAGGGTAGGGACAGGGGAAACATT. Its protein product is CASSDKGRDRGNI. The whole CDR3 protein reads CASSDKGRDRGNIQYF. V is TRBV2 and J is TRBJ2-4; the match to TRBD1 covers 10 bases. The CDR3 extends 3 residues past the end of the read, so its final part is completed from the germline J gene. J was trimmed by 6 bases and V by 3 bases; bases with no gene match: 8. This CDR3 has 16 residues. Germline V gene lookup returns CDR1 SNHLY and CDR2 FYNNEI.

A remark on this clone: With the read ending 3 residues before the CDR3 end, the germline J gene is used to fill in that end. V gene TRBV7-9 combines with J gene TRBJ2-5, with TRBD1 as a possible D gene (6 bases). The CDR3 loop spans 14 amino acids. Germline CDR1 reads SEHNR; CDR2 reads FQNEAQ (reference sequence). Trimming removed 5 bases from V and 7 bases from J, with 17 bases in between. CDR3 bases read: TGTGCCAGCAGCCCCGGTGGGGGCCAGGGGACC. Its translation: CASSPGGGQGT. The full CDR3 protein reads CASSPGGGQGTQYF.